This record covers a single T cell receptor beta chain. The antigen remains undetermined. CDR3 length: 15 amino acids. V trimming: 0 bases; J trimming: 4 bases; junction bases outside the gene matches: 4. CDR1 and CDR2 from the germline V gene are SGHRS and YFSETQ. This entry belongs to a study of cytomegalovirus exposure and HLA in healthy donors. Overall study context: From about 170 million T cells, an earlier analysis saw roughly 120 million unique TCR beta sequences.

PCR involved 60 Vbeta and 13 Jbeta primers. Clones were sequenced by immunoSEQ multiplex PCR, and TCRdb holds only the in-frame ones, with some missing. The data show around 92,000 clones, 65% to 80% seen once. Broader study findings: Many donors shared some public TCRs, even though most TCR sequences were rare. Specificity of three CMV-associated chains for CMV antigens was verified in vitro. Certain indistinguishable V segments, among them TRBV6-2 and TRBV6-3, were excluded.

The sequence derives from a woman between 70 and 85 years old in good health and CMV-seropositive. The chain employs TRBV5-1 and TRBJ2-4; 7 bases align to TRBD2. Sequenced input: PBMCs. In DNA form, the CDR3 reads TGCGCCAGCAGCTTGGGCCTAGCGGAAAAAAACATTCAGTACTTC. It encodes CASSLGLAEKNIQYF.